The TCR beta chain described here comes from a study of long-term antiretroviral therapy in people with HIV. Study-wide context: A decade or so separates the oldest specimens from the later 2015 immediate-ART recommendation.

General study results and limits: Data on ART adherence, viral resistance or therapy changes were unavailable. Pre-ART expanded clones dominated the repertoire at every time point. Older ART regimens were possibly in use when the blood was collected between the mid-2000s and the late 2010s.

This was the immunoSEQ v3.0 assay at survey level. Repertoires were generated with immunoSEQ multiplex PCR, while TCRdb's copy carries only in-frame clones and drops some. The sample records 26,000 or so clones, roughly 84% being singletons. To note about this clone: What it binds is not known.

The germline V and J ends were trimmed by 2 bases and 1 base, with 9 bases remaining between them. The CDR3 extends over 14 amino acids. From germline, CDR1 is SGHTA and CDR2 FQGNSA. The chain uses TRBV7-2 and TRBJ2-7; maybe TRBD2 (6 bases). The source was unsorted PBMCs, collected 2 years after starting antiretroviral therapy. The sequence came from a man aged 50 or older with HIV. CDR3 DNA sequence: TGTGCCAGCAGCTTATGGGCGGGGTCCTACGAGCAGTACTTC. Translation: CASSLWAGSYEQYF.